Sequencing of this TCR beta chain was carried out in a study of cytomegalovirus exposure and HLA in healthy donors. Trimming cost V 0 bases and J 1 base, with 13 bases left between them. Germline lookup yields CDR1 SGHRS and CDR2 YFSETQ. The CDR3 has 16 residues. PCR was performed using 60 Vbeta and 13 Jbeta primers. Repertoires were generated with immunoSEQ multiplex PCR, while TCRdb's copy carries only in-frame clones and drops some. Of around 100,000 clones in the sample, roughly 80% were seen once. This TCR was sampled from a woman aged 40 to 50 in good health and CMV-seronegative. The rearrangement links TRBV5-1 to TRBJ1-1, with no clear D. Sequencing was carried out using PBMCs. The CDR3 sequence: CASSLDPTLTNTEAFF. The CDR3 DNA reads TGCGCCAGCAGCTTGGACCCGACACTGACGAACACTGAAGCTTTCTTT.